Following are 4 T cell receptor beta chains from one sample sequenced in a study of Ad26.COV2.S vaccination and SARS-CoV-2 variants. The repertoire was sequenced with immunoSEQ multiplex PCR; TCRdb's copy has only in-frame clones and lacks some. The sample shows approximately 480,000 clones, around nine tenths of them seen only once. This sample's treatment: 15 to 20 received Ad26.COV2.S at low or high dose, single or two shots; roughly five received placebo; per-sample allocation not given. Sampling occurred on day 63 after the first vaccine or placebo injection. Source: peripheral blood, taken in a trial of Ad26.COV2.S vaccine versus placebo. These receptors came from a person between 18 and 65 years old who received the Ad26.COV2.S COVID-19 vaccine or a placebo.

The V and J genes are TRBV27 and TRBJ2-2; 11 bases fit TRBD2. CDR3 size: 17 residues. V was clipped by 0 bases and J by 5 bases; unmatched bases: 5. The germline gives CDR1 MNHEY, CDR2 SMNVEV (reference sequence). CDR3 region: CASSLSLAGGLTGELFF. CDR3 nucleotides: TGTGCCAGCAGTTTATCGCTAGCGGGAGGCTTAACCGGGGAGCTGTTTTTT.

J is TRBJ1-5 and V is TRBV19; the D gene is possibly TRBD1 (5 bases). Germline loops: CDR1 LNHDA, CDR2 SQIVND (reference sequence). The CDR3 consists of 15 residues. Deletions cut 7 bases from V and 0 bases from J, with 13 bases between. This chain's CDR3 is CASTTTGDSNQPQHF. The CDR3 DNA sequence: TGTGCCAGTACAACAACGGGGGATAGCAATCAGCCCCAGCATTTT. The whole variable domain, filled in from reference TRBV19 and TRBJ1-5, reads DGGITQSPKYLFRKEGQNVTLSCEQNLNHDAMYWYRQDPGQGLRLIYYSQIVNDFQKGDIAEGYSVSREKKESFPLTVTSAQKNPTAFYLCASTTTGDSNQPQHFGDGTRLSIL.

In this sample, this clone turned up a few times. The CDR3 protein is CASSVGTSGSSEQYF. The CDR3 nucleotides are TGTGCCAGCAGCGTAGGGACTAGCGGGAGTAGCGAGCAGTACTTC. The genes are TRBV9 and TRBJ2-7; 13 nucleotides match TRBD2. CDR1 and CDR2 from the germline V gene are SGDLS and YYNGEE. The CDR3 covers 15 residues. J gave up 6 bases and V 0 bases, and 3 bases lay outside the gene matches.

This chain uses TRBV27 with TRBJ1-2; TRBD1 agrees at 9 bases. The CDR3 spans 15 residues. The germline CDR1 and CDR2 sequences are MNHEY and SMNVEV (reference sequence). The V segment lost 7 bases and the J segment 9 bases; nucleotides outside the gene matches: 15. CDR3 in DNA: TGTGCCAGCACAACTGGGGACAGGGTGGGCCATAGCTACACCTTC. This gives the protein CASTTGDRVGHSYTF.